This record concerns one T cell receptor (beta chain) sequence. No antigen is known for it. No base-level quality is on record; no much larger clone is a single base apart. V lost 3 bases and J lost 5 bases, and the count of bases not matched to a germline gene is 12. Looking up the germline V gene (reference sequence) yields CDR1 LNHDA and CDR2 SQIVND. From the cysteine through the phenylalanine, the CDR3 covers 16 amino acids. The entry retains the CDR3 DNA only, 48 bases that are in frame from base 1. This entry is derived from a study of shared clonotypes between healthy human individuals (TCRdb year 2020). As for the study more broadly: A few men and two women, aged 18 to 49 years, made up the cohort. The study deeply sequenced blood TCR repertoires of several healthy adults to estimate repertoire size and the extent of clonotype sharing between individuals. Per donor, leukapheresis produced somewhere between about 0.85 and 9.5 billion PBMCs. To increase sequencing depth and limit assay-specific biases, TCR repertoire library preparation and sequencing were carried out by different laboratories using diverse techniques. Per donor, three plates each were used for CD4 naive and CD4 memory, two for CD8 naive, and one for CD8 memory. Here is what the overall study found, with its caveats: Approximately 5% of naive CD4, 3.5% of naive CD8, approximately 2.2% of memory CD4, and 0.35% to 0.5% of memory CD8 clonotypes were shared across a few donors. The genetic and exposure-history diversity represented was limited by the small number of donors. Only blood was sampled, and tissue TCR repertoires likely differ from those in blood. Rarefaction of sorted-subset datasets indicated incomplete sequencing despite the large sequencing depth. Naive subsets generally had larger estimated clonotype richness than memory subsets did. Pairwise subsampling led to the expectation that sequencing depth would affect the degree of clonotype sharing among donors. Compared with non-shared clonotypes, clonotypes shared by all four sorted-subset donors had higher generation probabilities.

TCR CDR3 regions were amplified from genomic DNA by multiplex PCR using the deep immunoSEQ assay. Extracted genomic DNA from each cell subset was distributed evenly across all wells of several immunoSEQ 96-well plates, and each plate was treated as a replicate. For sorted subsets, each replicate PCR was loaded with about 0.2 ug genomic DNA, equivalent to 25,000 to 35,000 T cell genomes. Purified libraries were measured with a Qubit 3.0 fluorometer, size-checked on a Bioanalyzer 2100, and measured again with the KAPA Library Quantification kit. Each immunoSEQ 96-well plate was sequenced on its own single-read 150-cycle Illumina NextSeq 550 flow cell. Per the source publication's procedure: Because only junctional sequences without quality scores were contained in the immunoSEQ output, filtering matching that applied to full-length reads could not be performed. To assign V/J genes and CDR3, sequences were annotated using PyIR, a Python wrapper for IgBLAST v1.9, with IMGT germline references. Reads with weak V/J assignments (E-value above 1e-6), missing CDR3, stop codons, out-of-frame junctions, or ambiguous translated residues were removed. V3J clonotypes were defined by identical inferred V gene, J gene, and CDR3 amino acid sequence. Percentage overlap between repertoires was calculated by dividing the number of shared unique clonotypes by the size of the smaller repertoire. Three approaches were used to assess repertoire richness: RTK rarefaction, the Chao1 estimator, and Recon v2.1 estimates of unobserved clonotypes. For all TCRbeta clonotypes obtained by the gDNA method from a handful of donors, generation probabilities were computed with OLGA. TCRdb holds this immuneACCESS table with in-frame rearrangements only. Some clones are missing; in checked studies, unresolved V genes explain under half, and the rest has no known cause. That table gives V, J and clone size, and the DNA gave D and trimming. This sample gives roughly 2,300,000 clones in total; around 90% of them show up just once. In total, the top ten clones hold 0.37% of the sample.

Donors were healthy HIV-negative adults with no recently reported acute infections or vaccinations. All donors were Caucasian adults living in Nashville, Tennessee, USA. CD4+ T cells were enriched by magnetic negative selection, after which naive cells were positively selected on CD45RA and the negative fraction was taken as the memory subset. Blood was obtained by leukapheresis, after which PBMCs were separated by Ficoll-Histopaque density gradient centrifugation and cryopreserved in liquid nitrogen vapor phase. Purity and quantity of every magnetically sorted T cell population were checked by analytical flow cytometry. Genomic DNA was isolated from every sorted fraction and measured by UV absorbance on a Nanodrop 2000c.

Sequenced: naive CD4+ T cells from PBMCs. The intended sense of this specimen's cell subset or site label: CD45RA+ positively selected. This chain joins TRBV19 to TRBJ2-7, with 8 bases aligning to TRBD2. This receptor was identified in a man between 18 and 35 years old in good health. Some clones in this sample may be carry-over from other donors' samples. The CDR3 protein sequence reads: CASSISGGPGQDEQYF. The DNA sequence is as follows: TGTGCCAGTAGTATTTCGGGGGGGCCTGGCCAGGACGAGCAGTACTTC.